These 15 T cell receptor beta chains were sequenced from one sample in a study of blood T cell repertoires in COVID-19. The method was immunoSEQ multiplex PCR; TCRdb's version includes in-frame clones alone and lacks a portion of them. The sample lists over 130,000 clones; over 80% were seen once. Sample: peripheral blood. Source of these receptors: a man aged 25-45 years with COVID-19, enrolled during active disease.

The rearrangement uses TRBV28 and TRBJ2-5; TRBD1 matches 7 bases. The CDR3 spans 14 residues. Unmatched junction bases numbered 12, after V lost 10 bases and J lost 4 bases. Germline CDR1 reads MDHEN; CDR2 reads SYDVKM. CDR3 region: CATSRQGRGETQYF. The CDR3 DNA sequence: TGTGCCACCTCTCGACAGGGACGGGGAGAGACCCAGTACTTC.

The chain links TRBV7-9 to TRBJ1-1; maybe TRBD1 (5 bases). The germline V and J ends were trimmed by 4 bases and 5 bases, with 17 bases remaining between them. The CDR3 sequence is 15 residues long. In germline, CDR1 is SEHNR, CDR2 FQNEAQ (reference sequence). Here the CDR3 reads CASSSSLNGGTEAFF. CDR3 nucleotide sequence: TGTGCCAGCAGCTCATCACTCAACGGGGGGACTGAAGCTTTCTTT.

The rearrangement links TRBV27 to TRBJ2-7, with a tentative D call TRBD2 (7 bases). The CDR3 spans 16 residues. Trimming stripped 3 bases from V and 2 bases from J, with 17 bases between. Germline V lookup: CDR1 MNHEY, CDR2 SMNVEV (reference sequence). This CDR3 reads CASSLSGAGAPYEQYF. The CDR3 nucleotides read TGTGCCAGCAGTTTGAGTGGCGCGGGGGCCCCCTACGAGCAGTACTTC.

J is TRBJ2-1 and V is TRBV29-1, with TRBD2 as a possible D gene (5 bases). Germline V gene sequence: CDR1 SQVTM, CDR2 ANQGSEA. Trimming removed 7 bases from V and 5 bases from J, with 21 bases in between. This CDR3 is 15 amino acids long. CDR3 nucleotides: TGCAGCGCCCTATCTGCCTTGAGGGTTCACAATGAGCAGTTCTTC. It is translated as CSALSALRVHNEQFF.

The chain combines TRBV9 with TRBJ1-6; D is perhaps TRBD1 (6 bases). This CDR3 is 14 amino acids long. V lost 4 bases and J lost 8, with 13 bases in between. Germline V gives CDR1 SGDLS, CDR2 YYNGEE. CDR3 protein: CASSLRTDHSPLHF. In nucleotides, the CDR3 is TGTGCCAGCAGCCTCCGGACAGACCATTCACCCCTCCACTTT.

This clone has only a few counts. The chain couples TRBV27 to TRBJ1-2, with no clear D. V was shortened by 6 bases and J by 2 bases, with 10 bases between the two germline ends. Germline assignment: CDR1 MNHEY and CDR2 SMNVEV (reference sequence). This CDR3 comprises 13 residues. The CDR3, as DNA: TGTGCCAGCAGCCAGGTCCCAAACTATGGCTACACCTTC. Translating gives CASSQVPNYGYTF.

The rearrangement joins TRBV24-1 to TRBJ2-6, with TRBD2 as a possible D gene (7 bases). V lost 7 bases to trimming and J lost 0 bases, with 15 bases between them. This CDR3 contains 17 residues. The V gene's germline CDR1 is KGHDR and CDR2 SFDVKD. As DNA, the CDR3 is TGTGCCACCAGAGAAGGGGGGGCTCGCTCTGGGGCCAACGTCCTGACTTTC. It yields the protein CATREGGARSGANVLTF.

The chain is built from TRBV19 and TRBJ2-7; 11 bases line up with TRBD2. V gave up 3 bases and J gave up 2 bases; unmatched junction bases: 3. This CDR3 spans 15 amino acids. Per germline, CDR1 LNHDA and CDR2 SQIVND (reference sequence). The DNA of the CDR3 is TGTGCCAGTAGTATTGAGGGACTAGCGGCCTACGAGCAGTACTTC. Amino acid sequence: CASSIEGLAAYEQYF.

The chain has TRBV30 and TRBJ1-2; D is ambiguous. CDR1 is GTSNPN and CDR2 is SVGIG in the germline V gene (reference sequence). V lost 2 bases and J lost 7, with 14 bases in between. CDR3 length: 13 amino acids. The CDR3 coding sequence is TGTGCCTGGAGTCCCGACACCCGTCCTGGCTACACCTTC. Its translation: CAWSPDTRPGYTF. The whole variable domain, filled in from reference TRBV30 and TRBJ1-2, reads SQTIHQWPATLVQPVGSPLSLECTVEGTSNPNLYWYRQAAGRGLQLLFYSVGIGQISSEVPQNLSASRPQDRQFILSSKKLLLSDSGFYLCAWSPDTRPGYTFGSGTRLTVV.

This clone was observed a few times. The V call is TRBV19, the J call TRBJ2-7; a weak D match, TRBD1 (5 bases). There are 14 residues in the CDR3. Trimming took 5 bases from V and 0 from J, leaving 11 bases between them. CDR1 and CDR2 from the germline V gene are LNHDA and SQIVND (reference sequence). The CDR3 coding sequence is TGTGCCAGTAGTGTCGACAGCGCCTCCTACGAGCAGTACTTC. It encodes CASSVDSASYEQYF.

V is TRBV19 and J is TRBJ2-1, with D perhaps TRBD2 (5 bases). Looked up from germline, CDR1 is LNHDA and CDR2 is SQIVND (reference sequence). This CDR3 contains 14 residues. Trimming took off 5 bases at V and 8 bases at J, with 16 bases between the two ends. In DNA form, the CDR3 reads TGTGCCAGTAGTGTATATCGGGAATCCGATGAGCAGTTCTTC. Translating gives CASSVYRESDEQFF.

This rearrangement joins TRBV6-5 to TRBJ2-7; TRBD2 aligns across 7 bases. Germline CDR1 and CDR2: MNHEY and SVGAGI. This CDR3 spans 14 amino acids. Trimming took 4 bases from V and 0 from J; bases not matched to a gene: 3. CDR3 in DNA: TGTGCCAGCAGTTTCGGCGGGAGCTCCTACGAGCAGTACTTC. This codes for CASSFGGSSYEQYF.

This clone has more than one count but fewer than ten. The chain uses TRBV25-1 and TRBJ1-6; TRBD1 agrees at 7 bases. In germline, CDR1 is MGHDK, CDR2 SYGVNS. This CDR3 comprises 15 residues. J lost 5 bases, V lost 5 bases, and 6 bases had no gene match. CDR3 residues: CASSLSQGNNSPLHF. The CDR3 region has the DNA TGTGCCAGCAGTCTATCACAGGGGAATAATTCACCCCTCCACTTT.

This chain connects TRBV2 to TRBJ2-2; maybe TRBD1 (6 bases). Between the trimmed V and J ends, which lost 6 bases and 6 bases, there was a span of 8 bases. The CDR3 extends over 12 amino acids. Germline V gene sequence: CDR1 SNHLY, CDR2 FYNNEI. CDR3 nucleotides: TGTGCCAGCAGAAGACAGGCCGGGGAGCTGTTTTTT. Its translation is CASRRQAGELFF.

V gene TRBV11-2 combines with J gene TRBJ1-5; 8 bases align to TRBD1. J was trimmed by 5 bases and V by 4 bases; bases with no gene match: 1. CDR1 and CDR2 from the germline V gene are SGHAT and FQNNGV. The CDR3 totals 13 residues. CDR3 sequence: CASSWDRHQPQHF. CDR3 bases: TGTGCCAGCAGCTGGGACAGGCATCAGCCCCAGCATTTT. The full variable domain, with the rest looked up from reference TRBV11-2 and TRBJ1-5, is EAGVAQSPRYKIIEKRQSVAFWCNPISGHATLYWYQQILGQGPKLLIQFQNNGVVDDSQLPKDRFSAERLKGVDSTLKIQPAKLEDSAVYLCASSWDRHQPQHFGDGTRLSIL.